The present TCR beta chain was sequenced within a study of CD8+CD57+ T cells in acquired aplastic anemia. Study conclusions and caveats: Patients shared twenty-nine CD8+ CDR3 sequences with controls. CD8+ Simpson's diversity showed no significant patient-control difference.

The patients chosen for sequencing had shown expansion of CD8+CD57+ cells (detected by flow cytometry). There were no patients without severe acquired aplastic anemia. Untreated patients provided the blood samples, with no therapy given before sampling. The V gene's germline CDR1 is SQVTM and CDR2 ANQGSEA. V was clipped by 5 bases and J by 4 bases, with 12 bases between them. The CDR3 is 13 amino acids. CDR3 and TCR beta VDJ profiling relied on a genomic DNA template. TCRdb re-analysed the reads in MiXCR, keeping a single row per CDR3 protein. The data show fewer than 85,000 distinct CDR3 sequences, 60% to 75% seen once. Comments on this clonotype: The antigen remains undetermined.

The TCR originated in a human donor with aplastic anemia. Sequencing used sorted CD4+, CD8+, or CD8+CD57+ T cells (not recorded which) from PBMCs. J is TRBJ1-5 and V is TRBV29-1; D possibly corresponds to TRBD1 (6 bases). CDR3 loop: CSVKQGVNQPQHF. The CDR3, as DNA: TGCAGCGTTAAACAGGGTGTGAATCAGCCCCAGCATTTT.